Listed below are T cell receptor beta chains from one sample, sequenced in a study of cytomegalovirus exposure and HLA in healthy donors. Measured with immunoSEQ multiplex PCR; TCRdb has only the in-frame clones, and not every one. The data contain 100,000 to 150,000 clones, 70% to 80% of them singletons. The specimen was PBMCs. These receptors all stem from a man younger than 40 in good health and CMV-seronegative. The CDR3 runs from the conserved cysteine through the conserved F or W. A D gene is named only where the DNA matches it firmly. A clone size is listed for some rows: how often the clone was seen (once, few, many), or a class if it is expanded.

>TRBD2|15|NA|TRBJ2-7|TRBV7-2
CASSSASGGSYEQYF
TGTGCCAGCAGCTCGGCTAGCGGGGGCTCCTACGAGCAGTACTTC
>TRBD1|15|once|TRBJ1-4|TRBV5-1
CASRKQGAYYEKLFF
TGCGCCAGCAGAAAACAGGGGGCTTACTACGAAAAACTGTTTTTT
>TRBD2|10|few|TRBJ2-7|TRBV25-1
CASAGGEQYF
TGTGCCAGCGCGGGGGGGGAGCAGTACTTC
>NA|14|NA|TRBJ2-7|TRBV11-2
CASSFGGRGYEQYF
TGTGCCAGCAGCTTCGGGGGGCGCGGTTACGAGCAGTACTTC
>TRBD1|17|NA|TRBJ1-6|TRBV7-9
CASSSKGQTGRNSPLHF
TGTGCCAGCAGCTCAAAGGGTCAGACAGGGCGGAATTCACCCCTCCACTTT
>NA|15|NA|TRBJ2-2|TRBV11-1
CASSDRIANTGELFF
TGTGCCAGCAGCGACAGGATCGCGAACACCGGGGAGCTGTTTTTT
>NA|13|NA|TRBJ2-1|TRBV5-1
CASSLDGVYEQFF
TGCGCCAGCAGCTTGGACGGGGTTTATGAGCAGTTCTTC
>NA|14|once|TRBJ1-5|TRBV9
CASSRGRGNQPQHF
TGTGCCAGCAGTAGAGGGAGAGGCAATCAGCCCCAGCATTTT
>NA|12|few|TRBJ1-5|TRBV6-5
CASSDLGQPQHF
TGTGCCAGCAGTGATCTGGGCCAGCCCCAGCATTTT
>NA|14|NA|TRBJ1-1|TRBV5-4
CASSEGQVNTEAFF
TGTGCCAGCAGCGAGGGACAAGTGAACACTGAAGCTTTCTTT
>NA|15|NA|TRBJ2-6|TRBV10-3
CAISESGVGANVLTF
TGTGCCATCAGTGAGTCAGGGGTTGGGGCCAACGTCCTGACTTTC
>NA|13|NA|TRBJ1-5|TRBV19
CASVNRDVQPQHF
TGTGCCAGTGTTAACAGGGATGTACAGCCCCAGCATTTT
>TRBD2|13|NA|TRBJ2-5|TRBV7-3
CASSLREGETQYF
TGTGCCAGCAGCTTAAGGGAGGGGGAGACCCAGTACTTC
>NA|12|NA|TRBJ2-7|TRBV27
CASSPSRYEQYF
TGTGCCAGCAGTCCCTCTAGATACGAGCAGTACTTC
>TRBD1|13|NA|TRBJ1-1|TRBV6-6
CASSYTGDTEAFF
TGTGCCAGCAGTTATACAGGGGACACTGAAGCTTTCTTT
>NA|13|NA|TRBJ2-3|TRBV6-5
CASSPTVSDTQYF
TGTGCCAGCAGTCCGACTGTCTCAGATACGCAGTATTTT
>TRBD1|17|NA|TRBJ1-4|TRBV14
CASSRRWDRGEDEKLFF
TGTGCCAGCAGCCGAAGATGGGACAGGGGAGAGGATGAAAAACTGTTTTTT
>NA|14|NA|TRBJ1-1|TRBV19
CASSIIWQDTEAFF
TGTGCCAGTAGTATAATTTGGCAGGACACTGAAGCTTTCTTT
>TRBD2|15|NA|TRBJ2-5|TRBV9
CASSVEAGGGETQYF
TGTGCCAGCAGCGTAGAGGCGGGGGGGGGAGAGACCCAGTACTTC
>NA|17|once|TRBJ2-2|TRBV29-1
CSAGASRFTSLTGELFF
TGCAGCGCTGGGGCCTCGAGGTTCACTTCCCTCACCGGGGAGCTGTTTTTT
>NA|15|NA|TRBJ2-2|TRBV19
CASSMNRGGDGELFF
TGTGCCAGTAGTATGAATCGAGGCGGGGACGGGGAGCTGTTTTTT
>TRBD1|15|NA|TRBJ2-5|TRBV5-1
CASSLVTGGVETQYF
TGCGCCAGCAGCTTGGTGACAGGGGGGGTGGAGACCCAGTACTTC
>NA|15|NA|TRBJ2-1|TRBV4-2
CASSLTGNSYNEQFF
TGTGCCAGCAGCTTGACAGGTAACTCCTACAATGAGCAGTTCTTC
>NA|10|NA|TRBJ2-7|TRBV20-1
CSASGDEQYF
TGCAGTGCTTCAGGGGACGAGCAGTACTTC
>NA|15|NA|TRBJ1-2|TRBV7-8
CASSLVASPNYGYTF
TGTGCCAGCAGCTTAGTAGCAAGTCCTAACTATGGCTACACCTTC
>NA|12|once|TRBJ1-2|TRBV18
CASSSDFRGYTF
TGTGCCAGCTCATCCGACTTCCGAGGCTACACCTTC
>NA|15|NA|TRBJ1-2|TRBV5-6
CASSLVTVPNYGYTF
TGTGCCAGCAGCTTGGTTACAGTTCCCAACTATGGCTACACCTTC
>TRBD1|14|few|TRBJ2-7|TRBV6-1
CASSGTGGADEQYF
TGTGCCAGCAGTGGGACAGGGGGCGCCGACGAGCAGTACTTC
>TRBD2|15|NA|TRBJ2-1|TRBV30
CAWSPGLAGVLEQFF
TGTGCCTGGAGCCCGGGACTAGCGGGAGTATTGGAGCAGTTCTTC
>NA|12|NA|TRBJ2-7|TRBV29-1
CSVVNRYYEQYF
TGCAGCGTTGTTAACAGATACTACGAGCAGTACTTC
>NA|14|NA|TRBJ2-5|TRBV7-7
CASSRGGVRETQYF
TGTGCCAGCAGTCGCGGCGGGGTTAGGGAGACCCAGTACTTC
>TRBD2|15|NA|TRBJ2-1|TRBV7-3
CASSLNPSGGAEQFF
TGTGCCAGCAGCTTAAACCCTAGCGGGGGGGCAGAGCAGTTCTTC
>NA|14|NA|TRBJ2-7|TRBV15
CATSPRDIYYEQYF
TGTGCCACCAGCCCCCGGGACATCTATTACGAGCAGTACTTC
>NA|15|NA|TRBJ1-1|TRBV6-6
CASSYGRRPNTEAFF
TGTGCCAGCAGTTACGGGCGCAGGCCGAACACTGAAGCTTTCTTT
>TRBD2|11|NA|TRBJ2-7|TRBV18
CASSPGEGKYF
TGTGCCAGCTCACCGGGGGAGGGAAAGTACTTC
>NA|12|NA|TRBJ2-7|TRBV15
CATSRGAYEQYF
TGTGCCACCAGCAGGGGCGCCTACGAGCAGTACTTC
>TRBD1|15|NA|TRBJ1-2|TRBV28
CASSRGGTGNYGYTF
TGTGCCAGCAGCCGAGGCGGGACAGGGAACTATGGCTACACCTTC
>NA|18|NA|TRBJ1-2|TRBV28
CASSSRTLGTPWGYGYTF
TGTGCCAGCAGTTCTCGGACACTTGGGACTCCGTGGGGCTATGGCTACACCTTC